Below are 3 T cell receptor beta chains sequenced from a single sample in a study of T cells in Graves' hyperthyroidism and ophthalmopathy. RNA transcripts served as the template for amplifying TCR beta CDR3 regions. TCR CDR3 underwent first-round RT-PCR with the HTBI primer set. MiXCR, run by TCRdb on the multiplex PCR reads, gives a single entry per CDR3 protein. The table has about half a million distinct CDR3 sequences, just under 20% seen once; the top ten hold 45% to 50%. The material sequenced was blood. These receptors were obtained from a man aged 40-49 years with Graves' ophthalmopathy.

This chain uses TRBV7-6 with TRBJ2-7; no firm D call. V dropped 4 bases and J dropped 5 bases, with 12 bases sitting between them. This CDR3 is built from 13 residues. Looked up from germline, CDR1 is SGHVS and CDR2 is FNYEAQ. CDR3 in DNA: TGTGCCAGCAGCTCCTCCCTAGACAACGAGCAGTACTTC. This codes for CASSSSLDNEQYF.

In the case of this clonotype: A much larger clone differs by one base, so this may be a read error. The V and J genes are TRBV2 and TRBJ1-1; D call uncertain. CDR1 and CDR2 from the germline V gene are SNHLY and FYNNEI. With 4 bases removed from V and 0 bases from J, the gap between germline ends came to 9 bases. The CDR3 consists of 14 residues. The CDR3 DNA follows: TGTGCCAGCAGTGCCAAGTTTATGAACACTGAAGCTTTCTTT. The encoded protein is CASSAKFMNTEAFF.

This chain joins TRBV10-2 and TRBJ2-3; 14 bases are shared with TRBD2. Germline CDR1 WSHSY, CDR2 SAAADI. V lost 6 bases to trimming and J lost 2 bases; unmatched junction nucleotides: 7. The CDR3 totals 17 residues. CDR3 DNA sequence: TGCGCCAGCAGGAGTCGGACTAGCGGGGGGCCCACAGATACGCAGTATTTT. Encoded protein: CASRSRTSGGPTDTQYF.